This TCR beta chain was documented in a study of identical twins. TCRdb used MiXCR to reprocess the 5' RACE reads, holding one entry per CDR3 protein. In the table there are approximately 500,000 distinct CDR3 sequences, roughly 24% of which are singletons. CDR1 and CDR2 from the germline V gene are MNHNY and SVGAGI (reference sequence). V lost 5 bases, J lost 4 bases, and 9 bases lay in between. The CDR3 extends over 13 amino acids. The data were also submitted as part of a second study, on T cells expressing NK-cell markers. From that paper: Leadership of the CD3+CD56-NKG2C+ fraction also belonged to these clonotypes in several donors.

The TCR comes from a woman younger than 35 in good health. The V and J genes are TRBV6-6 and TRBJ1-5; D unclear. Sequencing was done on a sample of CD4+ T cells sorted from blood. CDR3 DNA: TGTGCCAGCAGTGGCCGGACTAATCAGCCCCAGCATTTT. Translated, it gives CASSGRTNQPQHF.